The sequence of this T cell receptor beta chain was determined in a study of blood T cell repertoires in COVID-19. In the study's own analysis: Estimates of nucleated cell counts were drawn from the amplification of reference gene primers. TCRdb keeps only in-frame clones here, not all; method: immunoSEQ multiplex PCR. V, J and clone size are taken as reported in that table, and D and trimming were inferred from the DNA itself. This sample has fewer than 150,000 clones; 88% occur once, and the top ten carry about 0.9%. Sequencing was done on a sample of peripheral blood. The source of this sequence is a woman between 45 and 60 years old with active or convalescent COVID-19.

CDR3 sequence: CASSHPSRGANYNEQFF. Written as DNA, the CDR3 is TGTGCCAGCAGTCACCCGAGTCGGGGAGCGAACTACAATGAGCAGTTCTTC. The genes are TRBV27 and TRBJ2-1; D is possibly TRBD2 (5 bases). There are 17 residues in the CDR3. CDR1 is MNHEY and CDR2 is SMNVEV in the germline V gene (reference sequence). V shed 5 bases and J shed 3 bases, with 20 bases lying between them.